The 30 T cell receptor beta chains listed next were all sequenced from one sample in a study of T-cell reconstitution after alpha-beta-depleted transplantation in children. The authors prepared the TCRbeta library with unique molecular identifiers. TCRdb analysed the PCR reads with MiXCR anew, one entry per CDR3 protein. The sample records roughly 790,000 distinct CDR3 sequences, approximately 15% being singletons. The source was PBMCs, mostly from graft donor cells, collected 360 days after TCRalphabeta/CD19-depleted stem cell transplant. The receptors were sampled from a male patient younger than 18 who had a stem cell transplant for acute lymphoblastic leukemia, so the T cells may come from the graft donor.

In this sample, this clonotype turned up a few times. CDR3 coding DNA: TGTGCCAGCAGCCAAGATCCGGGGCCCCTCAAAAACATTCAGTACTTC. Translation: CASSQDPGPLKNIQYF. The chain combines TRBV14 with TRBJ2-4; D is possibly TRBD1 or TRBD2 (5 bases each). V lost 0 bases and J 3 bases, leaving 12 bases between the germline ends. Germline CDR1 and CDR2: SGHDN and FVKESK. The CDR3 contains 16 residues.

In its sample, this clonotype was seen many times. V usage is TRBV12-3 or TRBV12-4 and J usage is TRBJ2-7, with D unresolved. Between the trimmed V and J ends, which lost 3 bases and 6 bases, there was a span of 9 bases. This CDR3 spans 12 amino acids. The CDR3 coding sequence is TGTGCCAGCAGTTTTAGGTGGGGCGAGCAGTACTTC. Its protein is CASSFRWGEQYF.

The CDR3 DNA reads as TGTGCCAGCAGGCCCGGCAGGGGCTCAGGGTACGAGCAGTACTTC. This encodes CASRPGRGSGYEQYF. The chain links TRBV7-2 to TRBJ2-7, with D tentatively TRBD1 (6 bases). The germline V and J ends were trimmed by 6 bases and 4 bases, with 19 bases remaining between them. CDR1 is SGHTA and CDR2 is FQGNSA in the germline V gene. This CDR3 is 15 amino acids long. The variable domain in full, completed from reference TRBV7-2 and TRBJ2-7, reads GAGVSQSPSNKVTEKGKDVELRCDPISGHTALYWYRQSLGQGLEFLIYFQGNSAPDKSGLPSDRFSAERTGGSVSTLTIQRTQQEDSAVYLCASRPGRGSGYEQYFGPGTRLTVT.

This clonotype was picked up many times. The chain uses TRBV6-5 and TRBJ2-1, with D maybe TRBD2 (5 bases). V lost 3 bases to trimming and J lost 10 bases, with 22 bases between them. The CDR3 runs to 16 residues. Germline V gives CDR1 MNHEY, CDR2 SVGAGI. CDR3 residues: CASSYSHVLALNEQFF. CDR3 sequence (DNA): TGTGCCAGCAGTTATTCTCACGTGCTAGCATTGAACGAGCAGTTCTTC.

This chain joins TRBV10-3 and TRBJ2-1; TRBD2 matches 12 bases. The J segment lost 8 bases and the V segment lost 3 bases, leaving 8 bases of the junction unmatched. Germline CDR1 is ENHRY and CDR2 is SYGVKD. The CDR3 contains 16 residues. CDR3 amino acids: CAISETGTSGSDEQFF. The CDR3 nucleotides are TGTGCCATCAGTGAAACCGGGACTAGCGGGTCCGATGAGCAGTTCTTC.

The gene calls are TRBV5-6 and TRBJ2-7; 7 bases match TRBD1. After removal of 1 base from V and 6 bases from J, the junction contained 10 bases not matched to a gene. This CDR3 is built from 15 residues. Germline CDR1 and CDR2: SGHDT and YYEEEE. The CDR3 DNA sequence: TGTGCCAGCAGCTTGTACAGGGGTCTCACCATCGAGCAGTACTTC. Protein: CASSLYRGLTIEQYF. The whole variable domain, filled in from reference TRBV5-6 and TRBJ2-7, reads DAGVTQSPTHLIKTRGQQVTLRCSPKSGHDTVSWYQQALGQGPQFIFQYYEEEERQRGNFPDRFSGHQFPNYSSELNVNALLLGDSALYLCASSLYRGLTIEQYFGPGTRLTVT.

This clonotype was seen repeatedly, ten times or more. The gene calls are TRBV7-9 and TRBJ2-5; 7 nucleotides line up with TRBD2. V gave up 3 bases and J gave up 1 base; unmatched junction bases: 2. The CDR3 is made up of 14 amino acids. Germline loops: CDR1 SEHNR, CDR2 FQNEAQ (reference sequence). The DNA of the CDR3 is TGTGCCAGCAGCTTCTCGGGGGGCCAAGAGACCCAGTACTTC. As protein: CASSFSGGQETQYF.

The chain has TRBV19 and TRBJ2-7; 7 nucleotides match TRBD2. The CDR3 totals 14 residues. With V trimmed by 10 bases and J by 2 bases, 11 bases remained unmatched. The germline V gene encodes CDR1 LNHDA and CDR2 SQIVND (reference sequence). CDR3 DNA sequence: TGTGCCACAAGTCAAGCGGGGCCTCCCTACGAGCAGTACTTC. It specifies CATSQAGPPYEQYF.

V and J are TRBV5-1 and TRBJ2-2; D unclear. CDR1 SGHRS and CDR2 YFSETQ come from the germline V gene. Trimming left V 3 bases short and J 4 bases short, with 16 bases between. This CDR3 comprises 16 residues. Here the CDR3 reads CASSSLGFSVTGELFF. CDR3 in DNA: TGCGCCAGCAGCTCATTGGGGTTCTCGGTCACCGGGGAGCTGTTTTTT.

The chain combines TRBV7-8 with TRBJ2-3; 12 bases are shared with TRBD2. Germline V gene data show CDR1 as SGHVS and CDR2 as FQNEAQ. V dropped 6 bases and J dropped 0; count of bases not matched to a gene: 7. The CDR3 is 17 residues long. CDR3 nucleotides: TGTGCCAGCAGTTGGACTAGCGGGGCCCTTAGCACAGATACGCAGTATTTT. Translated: CASSWTSGALSTDTQYF.

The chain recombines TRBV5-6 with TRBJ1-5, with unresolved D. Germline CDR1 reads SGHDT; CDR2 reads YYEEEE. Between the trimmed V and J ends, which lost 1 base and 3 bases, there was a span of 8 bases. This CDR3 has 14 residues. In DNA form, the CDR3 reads TGTGCCAGCAGCTTGACCGGGCCCAATCAGCCCCAGCATTTT. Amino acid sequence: CASSLTGPNQPQHF.

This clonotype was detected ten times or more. CDR3 bases: TGTGCCAGCAGAAGGGCAACCTACGAGCAGTACTTC. Amino acids: CASRRATYEQYF. The chain recombines TRBV6-5 with TRBJ2-7; D uncertain. The CDR3 sequence is 12 residues long. The V end was cut by 6 bases, the J end by 2 bases, with 8 bases between. Germline V lookup: CDR1 MNHEY, CDR2 SVGAGI.

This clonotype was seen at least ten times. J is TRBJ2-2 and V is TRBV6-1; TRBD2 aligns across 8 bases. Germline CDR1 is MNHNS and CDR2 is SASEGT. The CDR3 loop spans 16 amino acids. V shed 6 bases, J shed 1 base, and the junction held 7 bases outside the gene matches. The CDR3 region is CASRILSGRNTGELFF. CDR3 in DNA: TGTGCCAGCAGAATTTTAAGCGGGAGGAACACCGGGGAGCTGTTTTTT.

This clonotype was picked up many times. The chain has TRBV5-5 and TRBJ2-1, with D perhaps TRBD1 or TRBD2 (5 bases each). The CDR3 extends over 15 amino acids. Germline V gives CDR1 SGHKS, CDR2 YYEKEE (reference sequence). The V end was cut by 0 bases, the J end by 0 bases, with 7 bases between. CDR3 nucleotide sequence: TGTGCCAGCAGCTTGGACGGGGCCTCCTACAATGAGCAGTTCTTC. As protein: CASSLDGASYNEQFF.

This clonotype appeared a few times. The CDR3 DNA sequence: TGCGCCAGCAGGGAACAGGGGACCGACGAGCAGTACTTC. It yields the protein CASREQGTDEQYF. The rearrangement uses TRBV10-2 and TRBJ2-7, with 7 bases lining up with TRBD1. CDR1 and CDR2 from the germline V gene are WSHSY and SAAADI. J gave up 5 bases and V 6 bases, and 7 bases lay outside the gene matches. The CDR3 loop spans 13 amino acids.

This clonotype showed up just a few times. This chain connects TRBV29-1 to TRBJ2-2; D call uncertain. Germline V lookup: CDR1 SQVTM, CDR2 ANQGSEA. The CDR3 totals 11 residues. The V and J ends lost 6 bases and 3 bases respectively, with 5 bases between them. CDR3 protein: CSVLHTGELFF. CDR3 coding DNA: TGCAGCGTCCTTCACACCGGGGAGCTGTTTTTT.

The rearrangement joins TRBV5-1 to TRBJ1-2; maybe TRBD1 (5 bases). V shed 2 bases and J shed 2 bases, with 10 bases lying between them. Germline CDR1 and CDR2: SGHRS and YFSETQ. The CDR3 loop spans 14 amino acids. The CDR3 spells CASSLHGGNYGYTF. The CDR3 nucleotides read TGCGCCAGCAGCTTACATGGGGGGAACTATGGCTACACCTTC.

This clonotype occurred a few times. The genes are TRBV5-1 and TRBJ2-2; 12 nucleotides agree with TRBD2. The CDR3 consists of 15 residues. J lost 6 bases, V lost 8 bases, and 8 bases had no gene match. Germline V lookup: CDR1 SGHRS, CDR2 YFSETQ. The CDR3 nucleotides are TGCGCCAGTCTGCGACTAGCGGGAGTATCCGGGGAGCTGTTTTTT. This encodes CASLRLAGVSGELFF.

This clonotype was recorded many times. CDR3: CASSPTGVGNQPQHF. In DNA, the CDR3 is TGTGCCAGCAGCCCGACAGGGGTTGGCAATCAGCCCCAGCATTTT. The V call is TRBV12-3 or TRBV12-4, the J call TRBJ1-5, with TRBD1 matching 8 bases. V shed 6 bases, J shed 2 bases, and the junction held 6 bases outside the gene matches. The CDR3 covers 15 residues.

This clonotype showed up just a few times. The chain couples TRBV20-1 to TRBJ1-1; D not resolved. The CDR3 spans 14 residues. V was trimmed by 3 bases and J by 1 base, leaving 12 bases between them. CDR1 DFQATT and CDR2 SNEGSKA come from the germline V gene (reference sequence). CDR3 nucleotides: TGCAGTGCTAGTCGAAGGCTCGGGAACACTGAAGCTTTCTTT. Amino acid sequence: CSASRRLGNTEAFF.

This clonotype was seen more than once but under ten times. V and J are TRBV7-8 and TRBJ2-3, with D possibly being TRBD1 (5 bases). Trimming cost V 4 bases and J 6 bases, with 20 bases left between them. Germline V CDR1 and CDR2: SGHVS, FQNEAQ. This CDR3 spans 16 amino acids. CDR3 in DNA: TGTGCCAGCAGCTCTAGGTTTGGGGCTAGGGGTGATACGCAGTATTTT. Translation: CASSSRFGARGDTQYF.

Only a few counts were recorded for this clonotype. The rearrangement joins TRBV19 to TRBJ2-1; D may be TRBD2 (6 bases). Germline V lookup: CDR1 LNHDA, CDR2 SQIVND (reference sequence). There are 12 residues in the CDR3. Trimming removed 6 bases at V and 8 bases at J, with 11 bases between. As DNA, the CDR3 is TGTGCCAGTAGAGCGGGTATCGATGAGCAGTTCTTC. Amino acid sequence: CASRAGIDEQFF.

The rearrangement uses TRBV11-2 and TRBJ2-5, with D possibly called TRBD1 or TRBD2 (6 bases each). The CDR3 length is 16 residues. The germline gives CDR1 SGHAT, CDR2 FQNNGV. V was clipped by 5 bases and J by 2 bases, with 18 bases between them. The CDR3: CASSPRRGTDQETQYF. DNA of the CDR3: TGTGCCAGCAGCCCAAGGAGGGGGACGGATCAAGAGACCCAGTACTTC.

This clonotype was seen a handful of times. The CDR3 DNA follows: TGTGCCAGTAGTACAGTGACATCTTCCTACGAGCAGTACTTC. This gives the protein CASSTVTSSYEQYF. This sequence joins TRBV19 and TRBJ2-7; D is unclear. The CDR3 sequence is 14 residues long. V gave up 4 bases and J gave up 1 base, with 11 bases separating them. Germline V lookup: CDR1 LNHDA, CDR2 SQIVND (reference sequence).

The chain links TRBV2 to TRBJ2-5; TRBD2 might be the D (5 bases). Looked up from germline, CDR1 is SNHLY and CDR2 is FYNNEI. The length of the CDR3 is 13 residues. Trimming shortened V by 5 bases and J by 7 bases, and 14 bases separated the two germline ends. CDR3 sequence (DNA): TGTGCCAGCAGTTATGATAGCGATGGGACCCAGTACTTC. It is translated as CASSYDSDGTQYF.

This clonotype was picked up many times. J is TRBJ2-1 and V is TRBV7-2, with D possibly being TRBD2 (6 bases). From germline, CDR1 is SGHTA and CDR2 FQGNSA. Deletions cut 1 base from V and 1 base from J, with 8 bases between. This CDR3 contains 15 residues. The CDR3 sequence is CASSLGGKSYNEQFF. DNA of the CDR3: TGTGCCAGCAGCTTAGGCGGGAAATCCTACAATGAGCAGTTCTTC.

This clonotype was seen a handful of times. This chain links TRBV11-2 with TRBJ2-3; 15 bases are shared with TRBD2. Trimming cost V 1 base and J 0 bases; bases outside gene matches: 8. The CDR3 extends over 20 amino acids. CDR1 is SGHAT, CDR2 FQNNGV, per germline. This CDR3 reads CASSLGGGLAGGPSTDTQYF. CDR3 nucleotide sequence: TGTGCCAGCAGCTTAGGGGGGGGACTAGCGGGAGGCCCGAGCACAGATACGCAGTATTTT.

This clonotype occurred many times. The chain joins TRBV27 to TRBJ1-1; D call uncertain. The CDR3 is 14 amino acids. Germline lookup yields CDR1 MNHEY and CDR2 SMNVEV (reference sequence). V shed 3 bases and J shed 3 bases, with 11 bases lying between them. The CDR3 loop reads CASSFGRTHTEAFF. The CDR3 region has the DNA TGTGCCAGCAGTTTCGGGCGGACTCACACTGAAGCTTTCTTT.

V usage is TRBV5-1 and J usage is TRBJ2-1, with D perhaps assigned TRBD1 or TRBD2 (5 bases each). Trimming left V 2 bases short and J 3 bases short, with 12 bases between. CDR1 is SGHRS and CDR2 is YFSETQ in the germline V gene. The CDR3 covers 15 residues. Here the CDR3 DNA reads TGCGCCAGCAGCTTTGGGGGAGTCAACTACAATGAGCAGTTCTTC. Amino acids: CASSFGGVNYNEQFF.

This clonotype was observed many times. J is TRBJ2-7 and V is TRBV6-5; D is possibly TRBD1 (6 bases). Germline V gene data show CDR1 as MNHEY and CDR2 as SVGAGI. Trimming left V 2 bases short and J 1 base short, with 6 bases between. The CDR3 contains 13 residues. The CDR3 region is CASSYDRSYEQYF. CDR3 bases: TGTGCCAGCAGTTACGACAGGTCCTACGAGCAGTACTTC.